Below, 12 T cell receptor beta chains from the same sample are listed, as sequenced in a study of shared clonotypes between healthy human individuals. Produced via immunoSEQ multiplex PCR; TCRdb's table is partial and in-frame only. The sample has 2 million to 2.5 million clones, around 96% seen once; the top ten hold 1.1%. Naive CD8 populations comprised CD45RO-negative cells positively selected for CCR7, excluding terminally differentiated effector memory CD45RA+ cells. The sequenced sample was naive CD8+ T cells sorted from blood. These receptors all stem from a man aged 18 to 35 in good health.

The V and J genes are TRBV4-1 and TRBJ1-1; tentative D call: TRBD1 (5 bases). Germline V CDR1 and CDR2: MGHRA, YSYEKL. Trimming cost V 1 base and J 11 bases, with 8 bases left between them. The CDR3 has 11 residues. This chain's CDR3 is CASSQGQSAFF. As DNA, the CDR3 is TGCGCCAGCAGCCAAGGACAGTCGGCTTTCTTT.

The CDR3 region has the DNA TGTGCCAGTAGTATATATCGGGGTTCCTACGAGCAGTACTTC. Protein sequence: CASSIYRGSYEQYF. The genes are TRBV19 and TRBJ2-7; a possible D gene is TRBD2 (5 bases). CDR1 and CDR2 (germline): LNHDA, SQIVND (reference sequence). This CDR3 has 14 amino acids. V was cut by 2 bases and J by 1 base, with 9 bases left in between. Based on the CDR3 plus reference TRBV19 and TRBJ2-7, the full variable domain is DGGITQSPKYLFRKEGQNVTLSCEQNLNHDAMYWYRQDPGQGLRLIYYSQIVNDFQKGDIAEGYSVSREKKESFPLTVTSAQKNPTAFYLCASSIYRGSYEQYFGPGTRLTVT.

This chain links TRBV27 with TRBJ2-5, with 10 nucleotides matching TRBD2. V was pared by 3 bases and J by 3 bases, with 4 bases of the junction left unmatched. Germline-derived CDR1 and CDR2 are MNHEY and SMNVEV (reference sequence). The CDR3 is made up of 15 amino acids. CDR3 sequence (DNA): TGTGCCAGCAGTTTTAGTGGACTAGCGGAAGAGACCCAGTACTTC. Its protein is CASSFSGLAEETQYF.

The chain is built from TRBV5-4 and TRBJ2-1, with D unresolved. Trimming pared 0 bases from V and 5 bases from J, leaving 12 bases between. The CDR3 is made up of 15 amino acids. Germline values: CDR1 SGHNT, CDR2 YYREEE (reference sequence). CDR3 residues: CASSLAVGNHNEQFF. CDR3 in DNA: TGTGCCAGCAGCTTGGCCGTTGGGAATCACAATGAGCAGTTCTTC.

The V and J genes are TRBV5-4 and TRBJ1-1; D uncertain. Germline CDR1 reads SGHNT; CDR2 reads YYREEE (reference sequence). CDR3 length: 13 residues. The germline V and J ends were trimmed by 5 bases and 4 bases, with 12 bases remaining between them. The CDR3 DNA follows: TGTGCCAGCAGGTTTTCGGGAGGCACTGAAGCTTTCTTT. Translating gives CASRFSGGTEAFF.

Points on this clone: The sample has other DNA sequences that encode this CDR3 too. The chain links TRBV27 to TRBJ2-7; tentatively, D is TRBD2 (6 bases). V dropped 3 bases and J dropped 5 bases, with 11 bases sitting between them. From germline, CDR1 is MNHEY and CDR2 SMNVEV (reference sequence). The CDR3 totals 13 residues. For the CDR3, the DNA is TGTGCCAGCAGTTTGATCGGGAGCCACGAGCAGTACTTC. Amino acid sequence: CASSLIGSHEQYF.

This sequence joins TRBV7-8 and TRBJ2-2; 12 nucleotides agree with TRBD2. CDR3 size: 16 residues. The V segment lost 7 bases and the J segment 2 bases; nucleotides outside the gene matches: 5. Germline CDR1 reads SGHVS; CDR2 reads FQNEAQ. Here the CDR3 reads CASNQLAGGNTGELFF. The CDR3 nucleotides read TGTGCCAGCAACCAACTAGCGGGAGGTAACACCGGGGAGCTGTTTTTT. Looking up the rest from reference TRBV7-8 and TRBJ2-2 gives the full variable domain: GAGVSQSPRYKVAKRGQDVALRCDPISGHVSLFWYQQALGQGPEFLTYFQNEAQLDKSGLPSDRFFAERPEGSVSTLKIQRTQQEDSAVYLCASNQLAGGNTGELFFGEGSRLTVL.

This chain joins TRBV6-6 and TRBJ2-2; 8 positions agree with TRBD2. Germline V lookup: CDR1 MNHNY, CDR2 SVGAGI (reference sequence). V lost 10 bases, J lost 0 bases, and 10 bases stayed unmatched. This CDR3 spans 16 amino acids. DNA of the CDR3: TGTGCCACCCTCCGGGAGGGGGAAGCGAACACCGGGGAGCTGTTTTTT. It yields the protein CATLREGEANTGELFF.

V usage is TRBV5-6 and J usage is TRBJ2-3; D is ambiguous. This CDR3 spans 13 amino acids. Trimming stripped 2 bases from V and 1 base from J, with 5 bases between. Germline values: CDR1 SGHDT, CDR2 YYEEEE. The CDR3 coding sequence is TGTGCCAGCAGCTTTATGGGCACAGATACGCAGTATTTT. As protein: CASSFMGTDTQYF. The whole variable domain, remainder taken from reference TRBV5-6 and TRBJ2-3, is DAGVTQSPTHLIKTRGQQVTLRCSPKSGHDTVSWYQQALGQGPQFIFQYYEEEERQRGNFPDRFSGHQFPNYSSELNVNALLLGDSALYLCASSFMGTDTQYFGPGTRLTVL.

Of note for this clone: At the DNA level, this CDR3 is encoded by other sequences in the same sample as well. The chain uses TRBV27 and TRBJ2-7, with TRBD2 matching over 11 bases. This CDR3 is 14 amino acids long. The germline V gene has CDR1 MNHEY and CDR2 SMNVEV (reference sequence). The V and J ends lost 4 bases and 3 bases, in that order; junction bases with no gene match: 2. The CDR3 here is CASSSGLAGYEQYF. CDR3 nucleotides: TGTGCCAGCAGTTCAGGACTAGCGGGCTACGAGCAGTACTTC.

A note on this clone: Other DNA sequences within the sample encode an identical CDR3. The chain uses TRBV27 and TRBJ2-7; 10 bases map to TRBD1. The CDR3 loop spans 14 amino acids. Germline CDR1 MNHEY, CDR2 SMNVEV (reference sequence). V shed 5 bases, J shed 4 bases, and the junction held 5 bases outside the gene matches. The CDR3 is CASSPGQGGYEQYF. Written as DNA, the CDR3 is TGTGCCAGCAGTCCAGGACAGGGGGGATACGAGCAGTACTTC.

The gene calls are TRBV7-9 and TRBJ2-3; perhaps TRBD2 as D (5 bases). V was trimmed by 2 bases and J by 0 bases, leaving 12 bases between them. The CDR3 runs to 16 residues. The germline CDR1 and CDR2 sequences are SEHNR and FQNEAQ (reference sequence). The CDR3 DNA follows: TGTGCCAGCAGCTTAATGAGCGGAGCCAGCACAGATACGCAGTATTTT. Its protein product is CASSLMSGASTDTQYF.